This TCR beta chain was observed in a study of T cell changes during pregnancy in multiple sclerosis. The trim removed 5 bases at V and 4 bases at J, leaving 4 bases unmatched. Germline loops: CDR1 SGHVS, CDR2 FQNEAQ. The CDR3 is 14 amino acids. Sequencing used immunoSEQ multiplex PCR; TCRdb keeps in-frame clones, though not all of them. Of some 49,000 clones in the sample, 85% to 95% were seen once. Here the sequenced sample was CD4+ T cells from peripheral blood mononuclear cells, taken in the second trimester of pregnancy. The source of this sequence is a female donor in good health, enrolled as a control in a pregnancy study. This rearrangement joins TRBV7-8 to TRBJ1-2; TRBD1 matches 10 bases. The CDR3 sequence: CASSRDRGTYGYTF. DNA for the CDR3: TGTGCCAGCAGCAGGGACAGGGGCACCTATGGCTACACCTTC.